The clone carrying this T cell receptor beta chain was recorded at least ten times. Its specificity is not known. This specimen belongs to a study of T cell repertoires in cytomegalovirus infection. About the research overall: CMV infection plus the matching HLA type was flagged by public TCR beta signatures. Overall study findings and caveats: Cumulated frequencies of public TCR beta families served to identify carriers of CMV plus the relevant HLA.

This CDR3 contains 11 residues. Trimming took off 7 bases at V and 1 base at J, with 2 bases between the two ends. CDR1 and CDR2 (germline): KGHDR, SFDVKD. TCRdb processed the reads anew with MiXCR; each CDR3 protein has one entry. This repertoire shows approximately 76,000 distinct CDR3 sequences, roughly 3.6% found once; its top ten account for approximately 5%. The sequencing input was PBMCs. The chain employs TRBV24-1 and TRBJ2-3; no clear D gene. The TCR sequence derives from a human donor in good health (CMV status not recorded). Some clones in this sample may be carry-over from other donors' samples. CDR3 region: CATSRTDTQYF. The CDR3 coding sequence is TGTGCCACCAGCCGCACAGATACGCAGTATTTT.